The next 23 T cell receptor beta chains were all read from a single sample in a study of CD8 T cells in Susac syndrome. Roughly 0.5 to 1 ug RNA was reverse transcribed with random hexamers. TCRdb ran MiXCR on the immunoSEQ multiplex PCR reads and lists one entry per CDR3 protein. The profile shows approximately 170,000 distinct CDR3 sequences, approximately 94% of them singletons. Input material: CD4+ T cells from PBMCs. These receptors were obtained from a human donor with multiple sclerosis.

The genes are TRBV3-1 and TRBJ1-1; D gene ambiguous. Per the germline V gene, CDR1 is LGHDT and CDR2 is YNNKEL (reference sequence). Trimming removed 0 bases at V and 3 bases at J, with 5 bases between. The CDR3 covers 13 residues. CDR3 loop: CASSQDEDTEAFF. The DNA of the CDR3 is TGTGCCAGCAGCCAAGACGAGGACACTGAAGCTTTCTTT.

The V call is TRBV20-1, the J call TRBJ2-7; D might be TRBD1 (6 bases). V gave up 5 bases and J gave up 2 bases, with 13 bases separating them. This CDR3 has 13 amino acids. Germline V lookup: CDR1 DFQATT, CDR2 SNEGSKA (reference sequence). In DNA form, the CDR3 reads TGCAGTGCTCCTTATGGGGGCACCTACGAGCAGTACTTC. Translated: CSAPYGGTYEQYF.

The chain uses TRBV2 and TRBJ2-1; 16 bases are a match to TRBD2. The germline CDR1 and CDR2 sequences are SNHLY and FYNNEI. Trimming at V came to 5 bases and at J to 5 bases, leaving 3 bases not matched to a gene. The CDR3 covers 16 residues. CDR3 sequence (DNA): TGTGCCAGCAGTTACGGGACTAGCGGGAGGGACAATGAGCAGTTCTTC. It codes for CASSYGTSGRDNEQFF.

V and J are TRBV7-7 and TRBJ2-5; 9 bases fit TRBD2. CDR3 length: 14 amino acids. The V gene end was trimmed by 4 bases and the J gene end by 5 bases; junction bases not matched to a gene: 5. The V gene's germline CDR1 is SSHAT and CDR2 FNYEAQ (reference sequence). CDR3 in amino acids: CASSSSGIGETQYF. The CDR3 bases are TGTGCCAGCAGCTCTAGCGGGATTGGGGAGACCCAGTACTTC. The variable domain in full, completed from reference TRBV7-7 and TRBJ2-5, reads GAGVSQSPRYKVTKRGQDVTLRCDPISSHATLYWYQQALGQGPEFLTYFNYEAQPDKSGLPSDRFSAERPEGSISTLTIQRTEQRDSAMYRCASSSSGIGETQYFGPGTRLLVL.

This clonotype appeared once. The chain employs TRBV30 and TRBJ1-1, with TRBD1 identical over 9 bases. The CDR3 has 17 residues. The V gene end was trimmed by 4 bases and the J gene end by 5 bases; junction bases not matched to a gene: 17. The V gene's germline CDR1 is GTSNPN and CDR2 SVGIG (reference sequence). The CDR3 sequence: CAWTKQGAQAMWTEAFF. CDR3 coding DNA: TGTGCCTGGACCAAACAGGGGGCGCAAGCGATGTGGACTGAAGCTTTCTTT.

V and J are TRBV12-3 or TRBV12-4 and TRBJ1-1; no reliable D call. The CDR3 is made up of 12 amino acids. V lost 2 bases and J 4 bases, leaving 5 bases between the germline ends. The CDR3 spells CASSLMGTEAFF. CDR3 bases: TGTGCCAGCAGTTTAATGGGCACTGAAGCTTTCTTT.

This chain links TRBV20-1 with TRBJ2-6; D not certain. V was cut by 6 bases and J by 1 base, with 16 bases left in between. Germline V lookup: CDR1 DFQATT, CDR2 SNEGSKA (reference sequence). The CDR3 is 16 residues long. CDR3 protein: CSAGKGLLSGANVLTF. The CDR3 region has the DNA TGCAGTGCCGGTAAGGGTCTCCTATCTGGGGCCAACGTCCTGACTTTC.

This rearrangement joins TRBV6-2 or TRBV6-3 to TRBJ2-4; the match to TRBD1 covers 8 bases. CDR1 and CDR2 from the germline V gene are MNHEY and SVGEGT. CDR3 size: 13 residues. V trimming: 6 bases; J trimming: 9 bases; junction bases outside the gene matches: 7. CDR3 in amino acids: CASSSSTGGIQYF. The CDR3 DNA reads TGTGCCAGCAGCTCGTCAACAGGGGGCATTCAGTACTTC.

J is TRBJ1-2 and V is TRBV18; D not resolved. The CDR3 runs 12 residues. CDR1 and CDR2 (germline): KGHSH, LQKENI. With 3 bases removed from V and 12 bases from J, the gap between germline ends came to 14 bases. CDR3 loop: CASSPPSRMDTF. Written as DNA, the CDR3 is TGTGCCAGCTCACCTCCTTCACGGATGGACACCTTC.

The chain carries TRBV27 and TRBJ2-5, with D perhaps given as TRBD1 or TRBD2 (5 bases each). Germline V lookup: CDR1 MNHEY, CDR2 SMNVEV (reference sequence). V dropped 2 bases and J dropped 5 bases, with 9 bases sitting between them. There are 13 residues in the CDR3. The CDR3 sequence: CASSLTGPETQYF. The CDR3 coding sequence is TGTGCCAGCAGTTTAACGGGGCCCGAGACCCAGTACTTC.

This chain's CDR3 is CASSVVVHHQPQHF. DNA for the CDR3: TGTGCCAGCAGCGTAGTGGTCCACCATCAGCCCCAGCATTTT. The chain uses TRBV9 and TRBJ1-5; D unresolved. Per the germline V gene, CDR1 is SGDLS and CDR2 is YYNGEE. This CDR3 region has 14 residues. Trimming removed 0 bases from V and 5 bases from J, with 9 bases in between.

The chain recombines TRBV5-6 with TRBJ1-3; D possibly corresponds to TRBD1 (6 bases). Germline CDR1 and CDR2: SGHDT and YYEEEE. Trimming removed 4 bases at V and 8 bases at J, with 28 bases between. The CDR3 is 18 residues long. CDR3 coding DNA: TGTGCCAGCAGCCACCGACAGACCAACCTTCCCAGGGGAGACACCATATATTTT. This encodes CASSHRQTNLPRGDTIYF.

The chain couples TRBV7-8 to TRBJ1-5, with D possibly TRBD1 on 6 matching bases. Germline V gives CDR1 SGHVS, CDR2 FQNEAQ. The CDR3 covers 14 residues. V gave up 3 bases and J gave up 9 bases, with 15 bases separating them. This CDR3 is CASSFSQGRRPQHF. The CDR3 region has the DNA TGTGCCAGCAGCTTCTCACAGGGAAGAAGGCCCCAGCATTTT.

Only one count was recorded for this clonotype. V is TRBV12-3 or TRBV12-4 and J is TRBJ2-5, with D unresolved. This CDR3 has 13 amino acids. V was pared by 2 bases and J by 8 bases, with 12 bases between. Here the CDR3 DNA reads TGTGCCAGCAGTTTAAGCCGCGGCTCTACCCAGTACTTC. It translates to CASSLSRGSTQYF.

The V gene is TRBV6-6, the J gene TRBJ2-4, with D perhaps being TRBD1 or TRBD2 (7 bases each). This CDR3 is built from 16 residues. V was shortened by 6 bases and J by 1 base, with 16 bases between the two germline ends. Germline loops: CDR1 MNHNY, CDR2 SVGAGI (reference sequence). Here the CDR3 DNA reads TGTGCCAGCAGGCCCACAGGGGAGGGGGCCAAAAACATTCAGTACTTC. It encodes CASRPTGEGAKNIQYF.

The chain is built from TRBV7-2 and TRBJ2-2; unclear D gene. The germline V gene encodes CDR1 SGHTA and CDR2 FQGNSA. V was clipped by 3 bases and J by 1 base, with 21 bases between them. The CDR3 sequence is 19 residues long. CDR3 protein: CASSFTVLVARKNTGELFF. Written as DNA, the CDR3 is TGTGCCAGCAGCTTTACAGTTCTGGTGGCTAGAAAGAACACCGGGGAGCTGTTTTTT.

The chain uses TRBV28 and TRBJ2-2; D not resolved. Germline values: CDR1 MDHEN, CDR2 SYDVKM. V lost 5 bases and J lost 1, with 8 bases in between. The CDR3 covers 14 residues. CDR3 nucleotides: TGTGCCAGCAGTATCGACTTGAACACCGGGGAGCTGTTTTTT. Translation gives CASSIDLNTGELFF.

The gene calls are TRBV30 and TRBJ1-2; possibly TRBD1 for D (6 bases). Looked up from germline, CDR1 is GTSNPN and CDR2 is SVGIG (reference sequence). This CDR3 has 13 amino acids. Trimming left V 6 bases short and J 7 bases short, with 18 bases between. CDR3 DNA sequence: TGTGCCTGTATCCCGGGGGGGGCACGTGGCTACACCTTC. It encodes CACIPGGARGYTF.

The chain couples TRBV27 to TRBJ1-1, with unresolved D. The germline V and J ends were trimmed by 6 bases and 1 base, with 15 bases remaining between them. Germline V CDR1 and CDR2: MNHEY, SMNVEV (reference sequence). CDR3 length: 15 residues. The CDR3 is CASRNWGITNTEAFF. CDR3 in DNA: TGTGCCAGCAGAAATTGGGGAATTACGAACACTGAAGCTTTCTTT.

The chain couples TRBV9 to TRBJ2-7; D is uncertain. With 0 bases removed from V and 0 bases from J, the gap between germline ends came to 7 bases. From germline, CDR1 is SGDLS and CDR2 YYNGEE. The CDR3 runs to 14 residues. The CDR3 region has the DNA TGTGCCAGCAGCGTAGATTCCGTCTCCTACGAGCAGTACTTC. This gives the protein CASSVDSVSYEQYF.

Here the CDR3 DNA reads TGTGCCAGTAGTATCCCCCAGGGGTCCGGCTACACCTTC. Translated: CASSIPQGSGYTF. V gene TRBV19 combines with J gene TRBJ1-2; maybe TRBD1 (6 bases). The V gene's germline CDR1 is LNHDA and CDR2 SQIVND (reference sequence). The CDR3 has 13 residues. Trimming removed 3 bases at V and 8 bases at J, with 13 bases between.

CDR3 amino acids: CASSPTTWALAEQYF. The CDR3 DNA is TGTGCCAGCAGCCCTACGACCTGGGCCTTGGCCGAGCAGTACTTC. This chain uses TRBV9 with TRBJ2-7; D gene uncertain. V was pared by 4 bases and J by 6 bases, with 20 bases between. Germline lookup yields CDR1 SGDLS and CDR2 YYNGEE. The CDR3 is 15 residues long.

V and J are TRBV29-1 and TRBJ2-7, with 9 bases that match TRBD1. J was trimmed by 5 bases and V by 4 bases; bases with no gene match: 3. The length of the CDR3 is 12 residues. Germline assignment: CDR1 SQVTM and CDR2 ANQGSEA. The CDR3 DNA reads TGCAGCGTTGCCGGGACAGGGAACGAGCAGTACTTC. It yields the protein CSVAGTGNEQYF.